This T cell receptor beta chain comes out of a study of T cell repertoires in cytomegalovirus infection. On the study more broadly: CMV epitopes used comprised recently identified HLA-C-restricted ones and well-studied HLA-B-restricted ones. Carrying CMV and the relevant HLA type showed in public TCR beta signatures. Study results and limitations: HLA-C-restricted CMV-specific TCR beta clonotypes were dominant in the ex vivo response. Frequencies of public TCR beta families were cumulated, and this identified carriers of CMV plus the relevant HLA.

TCRdb reprocessed the reads via MiXCR and lists one record per CDR3 protein. The data contain about 890,000 distinct CDR3 sequences, approximately 31% of them singletons. Germline loops: CDR1 SQVTM, CDR2 ANQGSEA. The CDR3 sequence is 13 residues long. V was shortened by 4 bases and J by 8 bases, with 14 bases between the two germline ends. Points on this clonotype: No antigen is known for it.

The TCR originated in a human donor in good health (CMV status not recorded). Some clones in this sample may be carry-over from other donors' samples. The source was cultured CD8+ T cells from PBMCs, collected from culture after CMV antigen stimulation. The V and J genes are TRBV29-1 and TRBJ2-2, with D possibly being TRBD2 (6 bases). Here the CDR3 DNA reads TGCAGCGTTGTTCGGGTTGGGACTGGGGAGCTGTTTTTT. This sequence encodes CSVVRVGTGELFF.